These 29 T cell receptor beta chains originate from one sample sequenced in a study of neurological immune-mediated disorders. TCRdb re-called the 5' RACE reads through MiXCR, storing one row per CDR3 protein. The sample yields about 39,000 distinct CDR3 sequences, 7% to 8.5% seen once. Material: CD4+ T cells from blood. These receptors were collected from a middle-aged man in good health.

This clonotype was detected ten times or more. The rearrangement joins TRBV28 to TRBJ2-4; D not certain. Germline V gene data show CDR1 as MDHEN and CDR2 as SYDVKM. CDR3 size: 11 residues. Trimming took 3 bases from V and 9 from J, leaving 6 bases between them. CDR3 DNA sequence: TGTGCCAGCAGTTTGGCCCTCATTCAGTACTTC. Protein: CASSLALIQYF. The variable domain in full, completed from reference TRBV28 and TRBJ2-4, reads DVKVTQSSRYLVKRTGEKVFLECVQDMDHENMFWYRQDPGLGLRLIYFSYDVKMKEKGDIPEGYSVSREKKERFSLILESASTNQTSMYLCASSLALIQYFGAGTRLSVL.

This clonotype showed up many times. The V call is TRBV6-4, the J call TRBJ2-1; possibly TRBD2 for D (6 bases). The CDR3 contains 11 residues. Trimming shortened V by 5 bases and J by 10 bases, and 9 bases separated the two germline ends. Per germline, CDR1 MRHNA and CDR2 SNTAGT. CDR3 in DNA: TGTGCCAGCAGTCATAGCGGAGAGCAGTTCTTC. Translating it yields CASSHSGEQFF.

This clonotype was detected ten times or more. The chain couples TRBV7-8 to TRBJ2-1; 7 bases agree with TRBD2. The trim removed 1 base at V and 7 bases at J, leaving 13 bases unmatched. Per the germline V gene, CDR1 is SGHVS and CDR2 is FQNEAQ. The length of the CDR3 is 17 residues. CDR3 amino acids: CASSLGSPGGRVNEQFF. Written as DNA, the CDR3 is TGTGCCAGCAGCTTAGGAAGTCCTGGCGGGAGAGTTAATGAGCAGTTCTTC.

V usage is TRBV5-6 and J usage is TRBJ1-1; D is unclear. The V gene lost 4 bases and the J gene lost 0 bases, with 10 bases spanning the gap. This CDR3 spans 14 amino acids. Germline CDR1 and CDR2: SGHDT and YYEEEE. CDR3 region: CASSLTRMNTEAFF. Written as DNA, the CDR3 is TGTGCCAGCAGCCTCACAAGAATGAACACTGAAGCTTTCTTT.

This clonotype was seen repeatedly, ten times or more. The V and J genes are TRBV4-3 and TRBJ2-3; 12 bases map to TRBD2. The CDR3 runs to 15 residues. V was clipped by 4 bases and J by 5 bases; unmatched bases: 4. CDR1 is LGHNA, CDR2 YSLEER, per germline. CDR3 nucleotides: TGCGCCAGCAGCCGTCTAGCGGGGGGGATAGATACGCAGTATTTT. It translates to CASSRLAGGIDTQYF.

This clonotype was found many times. V usage is TRBV7-2 and J usage is TRBJ2-5; 8 nucleotides align to TRBD1. Germline V gives CDR1 SGHTA, CDR2 FQGNSA. The V gene end was trimmed by 1 base and the J gene end by 5 bases; junction bases not matched to a gene: 9. The CDR3 is 16 amino acids. The CDR3: CASSLDSGGPFETQYF. The CDR3 DNA reads as TGTGCCAGCAGCTTAGATTCAGGGGGCCCTTTTGAGACCCAGTACTTC. The complete variable domain, with remaining parts taken from reference TRBV7-2 and TRBJ2-5, reads GAGVSQSPSNKVTEKGKDVELRCDPISGHTALYWYRQSLGQGLEFLIYFQGNSAPDKSGLPSDRFSAERTGGSVSTLTIQRTQQEDSAVYLCASSLDSGGPFETQYFGPGTRLLVL.

This clonotype was seen ten or more times. The genes are TRBV7-2 and TRBJ1-1; D perhaps matches TRBD1 (5 bases). V lost 1 base to trimming and J lost 4 bases, with 13 bases between them. CDR1 is SGHTA, CDR2 FQGNSA, per germline. CDR3 size: 15 residues. CDR3 bases: TGTGCCAGCAGCTTAGTTCAGGGTTCGGGCACTGAAGCTTTCTTT. Its translation: CASSLVQGSGTEAFF.

This clonotype is medium-sized (0.01 to 0.1%) within its sample. V and J are TRBV6-5 and TRBJ1-2; no clear D. The germline CDR1 and CDR2 sequences are MNHEY and SVGAGI. V dropped 5 bases and J dropped 3 bases, with 10 bases sitting between them. This CDR3 has 13 amino acids. CDR3 sequence reads: CASSPNPDYGYTF. The CDR3 DNA is TGTGCCAGCAGTCCGAACCCTGACTATGGCTACACCTTC.

This clonotype was seen ten or more times. The rearrangement links TRBV2 to TRBJ2-1, with TRBD2 identical over 9 bases. V shed 3 bases, J shed 1 base, and the junction held 1 base outside the gene matches. This CDR3 is 15 amino acids long. Germline CDR1 is SNHLY and CDR2 is FYNNEI. CDR3 sequence: CASSEAGGSYNEQFF. The CDR3 DNA follows: TGTGCCAGCAGTGAGGCGGGGGGGTCCTACAATGAGCAGTTCTTC.

This clonotype was seen more than once but under ten times. V and J are TRBV5-4 and TRBJ2-1, with a weak D call TRBD2 (6 bases). Germline-derived CDR1 and CDR2 are SGHNT and YYREEE (reference sequence). Trimming took off 7 bases at V and 0 bases at J, with 14 bases between the two ends. The CDR3 spans 15 residues. CDR3 in amino acids: CASARTGASYNEQFF. The CDR3 DNA follows: TGTGCCAGCGCTAGGACGGGAGCCTCCTACAATGAGCAGTTCTTC.

DNA of the CDR3: TGTGCCAGCAGCCAATGGGGACAGGGAAGATCCTACGAGCAGTACTTC. Residues: CASSQWGQGRSYEQYF. The V and J genes are TRBV5-6 and TRBJ2-7; TRBD1 agrees at 9 bases. With V trimmed by 4 bases and J by 1 base, 9 bases remained unmatched. This CDR3 has 16 amino acids. Germline V CDR1 and CDR2: SGHDT, YYEEEE.

There are many counts of this clonotype. V gene TRBV20-1 combines with J gene TRBJ1-5, with D maybe TRBD1 (6 bases). Trimming shortened V by 0 bases and J by 7 bases, and 16 bases separated the two germline ends. This CDR3 spans 15 amino acids. Germline V gene data show CDR1 as DFQATT and CDR2 as SNEGSKA (reference sequence). The CDR3: CSARDRGAPMQPQHF. The CDR3 DNA reads TGCAGTGCTAGAGACCGGGGGGCTCCGATGCAGCCCCAGCATTTT.

The gene calls are TRBV19 and TRBJ2-1; TRBD2 aligns across 11 bases. The V segment lost 0 bases and the J segment 7 bases; nucleotides outside the gene matches: 5. Per the germline V gene, CDR1 is LNHDA and CDR2 is SQIVND (reference sequence). CDR3 length: 16 residues. The chain's CDR3 is CASSIDSGRASNEQFF. CDR3 bases: TGTGCCAGTAGTATAGATAGCGGGAGGGCCTCTAATGAGCAGTTCTTC.

This clonotype was found many times. Its ends do not fully match the called genes, so a read error is possible. The rearrangement joins TRBV7-2 to TRBJ2-3; 8 bases are a match to TRBD1. Germline values: CDR1 SGHTA, CDR2 FQGNSA. The length of the CDR3 is 16 residues. This CDR3 reads CASSVAGTGNGDTQYF. CDR3 in DNA: TGTGCCAGCAGCGTAGCCGGGACAGGAAACGGAGATACGCAGTATTTT.

This clonotype was picked up many times. The chain uses TRBV20-1 and TRBJ1-2; TRBD1 might be the D (6 bases). Germline V gene sequence: CDR1 DFQATT, CDR2 SNEGSKA (reference sequence). V shed 8 bases and J shed 4 bases, with 14 bases lying between them. CDR3 length equals 12 residues. CDR3 in DNA: TGCAGTCAAAGGACAGCCGTCTATGGCTACACCTTC. This codes for CSQRTAVYGYTF.

This clonotype was observed at least ten times. This chain uses TRBV5-1 with TRBJ2-1; 7 bases match TRBD2. The CDR3 consists of 15 residues. Germline CDR1 and CDR2: SGHRS and YFSETQ. Trimming removed 4 bases from V and 3 bases from J; junction bases left unmatched: 7. In DNA, the CDR3 is TGCGCCAGCAGCACCAGCGGGGAGGACTACAATGAGCAGTTCTTC. Translating it yields CASSTSGEDYNEQFF.

A few counts support this clonotype. J is TRBJ2-7 and V is TRBV21-1; TRBD2 reflects the table's D call only, with no check against the DNA. TRBV21-1 constitutes a pseudogene. The CDR3 is 15 amino acids. CDR3 sequence (DNA): TGTGCCAGCAGCAGACCGTTAGGACTCAAATACGAGCAGTACTTC. This encodes CASSRPLGLKYEQYF.

This clonotype was detected ten times or more. The chain couples TRBV5-1 to TRBJ2-1; the D is unclear. The germline gives CDR1 SGHRS, CDR2 YFSETQ. Trimming shortened V by 2 bases and J by 10 bases, and 16 bases separated the two germline ends. This CDR3 comprises 14 residues. In nucleotides, the CDR3 is TGCGCCAGCAGCTTTTCGGGCTCTGCTTGGGAGCAGTTCTTC. Residues: CASSFSGSAWEQFF.

The genes are TRBV29-1 and TRBJ2-7; D not certain. The CDR3 is made up of 13 amino acids. The germline gives CDR1 SQVTM, CDR2 ANQGSEA. CDR3 sequence (DNA): TGCGCTTTTTCGGCGTTACGTACCTACGAGCAGTACTTC. Amino acids: CAFSALRTYEQYF.

This clonotype appeared many times. This chain's CDR3 is CASSVVYEPQYF. The CDR3 DNA reads as TGTGCCAGCAGCGTCGTCTACGAGCCGCAGTACTTC. The genes are TRBV7-2 and TRBJ2-7; D gene unclear. Germline CDR1 is SGHTA and CDR2 is FQGNSA. V was clipped by 5 bases and J by 9 bases, with 14 bases between them. CDR3 size: 12 residues.

The sample holds many counts of this clonotype. V gene TRBV7-2 combines with J gene TRBJ2-2, with 8 nucleotides matching TRBD2. Germline V gene data show CDR1 as SGHTA and CDR2 as FQGNSA. There are 17 residues in the CDR3. Losses at the gene ends were 0 bases for V and 6 bases for J; bases not matched to a gene: 9. For the CDR3, the DNA is TGTGCCAGCAGCTTAGCGCAGAGCGGGAGTAGACCCGGGGAGCTGTTTTTT. Encoded protein: CASSLAQSGSRPGELFF.

Many counts were recorded for this clonotype. This chain joins TRBV4-2 and TRBJ2-1; 11 positions match TRBD2. Losses at the gene ends were 1 base for V and 5 bases for J; bases not matched to a gene: 4. CDR3 length: 16 residues. CDR1 and CDR2 from the germline V gene are LGHNA and YNFKEQ. The CDR3 DNA follows: TGTGCCAGCAGCCAAGTCCCTAGCGGGAGGAACAATGAGCAGTTCTTC. This encodes CASSQVPSGRNNEQFF.

Many counts were recorded for this clonotype. The rearrangement links TRBV19 to TRBJ2-1, with TRBD2 matching over 15 bases. The CDR3 extends over 15 amino acids. The germline V gene has CDR1 LNHDA and CDR2 SQIVND (reference sequence). V shed 7 bases, J shed 9 bases, and the junction held 7 bases outside the gene matches. The CDR3 is CASTRGLAGGGEQFF. CDR3 sequence (DNA): TGTGCCAGTACCCGCGGACTAGCGGGAGGGGGTGAGCAGTTCTTC.

In DNA, the CDR3 is TGTGCCAACACCCAAGATCTCGCCCACGAGCAGTACTTC. Protein sequence: CANTQDLAHEQYF. The chain couples TRBV3-1 to TRBJ2-7, with D unresolved. The germline V gene has CDR1 LGHDT and CDR2 YNNKEL (reference sequence). V was clipped by 10 bases and J by 5 bases, with 18 bases between them. This CDR3 contains 13 residues.

This clonotype was seen repeatedly, ten times or more. The V and J genes are TRBV20-1 and TRBJ2-6; D gene ambiguous. Trimming took 6 bases from V and 1 from J, leaving 10 bases between them. In germline, CDR1 is DFQATT, CDR2 SNEGSKA (reference sequence). The CDR3 consists of 14 residues. CDR3 sequence reads: CSAHGVSGANVLTF. The CDR3 DNA sequence: TGCAGTGCCCATGGCGTTTCTGGGGCCAACGTCCTGACTTTC.

This clonotype was picked up many times. The CDR3 region has the DNA TGTGCCAGCAGTTTAGGGACAGGGGTCTCACCCCTCCACTTT. Residues: CASSLGTGVSPLHF. The chain has TRBV28 and TRBJ1-6, with 10 bases identical to TRBD1. The CDR3 spans 14 residues. Germline CDR1 and CDR2: MDHEN and SYDVKM. Losses at the gene ends were 2 bases for V and 10 bases for J; bases not matched to a gene: 2.

This clonotype was seen many times. The chain links TRBV20-1 to TRBJ1-2; 7 nucleotides align to TRBD1. The V segment lost 3 bases and the J segment 4 bases; nucleotides outside the gene matches: 5. CDR3 size: 13 residues. In germline, CDR1 is DFQATT, CDR2 SNEGSKA (reference sequence). This CDR3 is CSASAGGGYGYTF. Here the CDR3 DNA reads TGCAGTGCTAGTGCAGGGGGAGGCTATGGCTACACCTTC.

This clonotype was recorded at least ten times. The chain links TRBV14 to TRBJ1-2, with 11 bases that match TRBD1. The CDR3 contains 14 residues. In germline, CDR1 is SGHDN, CDR2 FVKESK. The V and J ends lost 2 bases and 8 bases, in that order; junction bases with no gene match: 4. CDR3 in amino acids: CASSQRTGGYGYTF. For the CDR3, the DNA is TGTGCCAGCAGCCAAAGGACAGGGGGCTACGGCTACACCTTC. The full variable domain, rest sourced from reference TRBV14 and TRBJ1-2, is EAGVTQFPSHSVIEKGQTVTLRCDPISGHDNLYWYRRVMGKEIKFLLHFVKESKQDESGMPNNRFLAERTGGTYSTLKVQPAELEDSGVYFCASSQRTGGYGYTFGSGTRLTVV.

This clonotype was counted many times. DNA for the CDR3: TGCAGTGCTCGATATGCTGGGCTAGCGGGACATGAGCAGTTCTTC. As protein: CSARYAGLAGHEQFF. This chain connects TRBV20-1 to TRBJ2-1; 9 bases map to TRBD2. V was clipped by 5 bases and J by 8 bases; unmatched bases: 13. The CDR3 loop spans 15 amino acids. The germline V gene encodes CDR1 DFQATT and CDR2 SNEGSKA (reference sequence).